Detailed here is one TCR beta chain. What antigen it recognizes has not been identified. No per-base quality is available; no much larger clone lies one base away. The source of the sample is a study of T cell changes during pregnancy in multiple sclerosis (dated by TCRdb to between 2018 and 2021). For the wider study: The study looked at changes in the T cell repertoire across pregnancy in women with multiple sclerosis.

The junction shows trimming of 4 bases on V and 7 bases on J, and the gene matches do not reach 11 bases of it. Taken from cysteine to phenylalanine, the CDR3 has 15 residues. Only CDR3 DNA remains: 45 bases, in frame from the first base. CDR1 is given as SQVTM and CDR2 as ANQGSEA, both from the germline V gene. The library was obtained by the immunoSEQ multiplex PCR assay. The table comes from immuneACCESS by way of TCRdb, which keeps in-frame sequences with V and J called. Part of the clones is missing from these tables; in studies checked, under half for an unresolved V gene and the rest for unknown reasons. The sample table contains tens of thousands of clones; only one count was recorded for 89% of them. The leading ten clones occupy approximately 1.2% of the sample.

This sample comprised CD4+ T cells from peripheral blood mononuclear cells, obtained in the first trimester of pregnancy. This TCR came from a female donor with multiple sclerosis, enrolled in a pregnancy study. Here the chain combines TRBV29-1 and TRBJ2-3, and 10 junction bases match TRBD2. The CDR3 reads CSVGVAGGPVYTQYF. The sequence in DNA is TGCAGCGTTGGGGTAGCGGGAGGCCCCGTGTATACGCAGTATTTT.